This TCR beta chain was profiled in a study of cytomegalovirus exposure and HLA in healthy donors (dated by TCRdb to 2016 to 2017). With respect to the entire study: In an earlier analysis of about 560 of the donors, around 290 Gb of sequence data and roughly 100 million unique TCR beta sequences from 150 million to 200 million T cells were reported. Approximately 300 gigabases of sequencing data and roughly 81 million unique TCR sequences made up an early release that covered roughly 670 HLA-typed donors. Among the approximately 400 genotyped donors, around 81% belonged to the genetic ancestry cluster associated with self-reported Caucasian donors. The study aimed to test whether signatures of past pathogen exposure could be identified by cataloging public T cell receptors. Using immunosequencing, the study profiled T cell repertoires from about 650 subjects and related those repertoires to cytomegalovirus serostatus. Along with the approximately 600-subject first cohort, a separate validation cohort of about 110 different subjects was used. The study combined high-throughput TCR immunosequencing, statistical association of individual TCRs with disease status, and machine learning to predict cytomegalovirus infection status. A later analysis re-examined previously published TCR beta repertoires from around 670 donors and added high-resolution HLA genotyping to investigate patterns of TCR occurrence. In the later analysis, no new phenotypic data were used to find candidate immune exposures; instead, reliance was placed on TCR beta sequences and their occurrence across donors. An earlier analysis of about 600 of the donors used high-throughput TCR beta sequencing to judge whether each TCR beta V gene segment behaved as functional or pseudogenic. Donor age, sex, ethnicity and CMV serostatus were compiled together with the repertoire data. Genome-wide SNP genotypes for about 55% of the roughly 670 donors were used in a later genetic analysis, which treated that subset as a discovery cohort. All discovery cohort repertoires had been generated on a single sequencing platform. HLA typing covered class I and class II loci at four-digit resolution. Typing coverage varied by locus: about 620-630 donors for A, B, C, DRB1 and DQB1; around 560 for DQA1; around 610 for DPA1; 450 to 480 for DPB1. Roughly five DR-DQ haplotypes were handled as single units for association and clustering because linkage in the cohort was strong. On average, around 200,000 unique TCR beta nucleotide sequences were sequenced per donor among roughly 430 genotyped donors of the cohort, with roughly 18% of those sequences being non-productive. Overall study outcomes, separate from this receptor: A group of highly shared sequence variants was considered likely to be a technical artifact of the sequencing pipeline. Roughly uniform sequencing depth across donors was assumed in presence/absence analyses, although this assumption may not hold. HLA typing was unavailable for some donors at each locus, so association tests used only the typed subset. Only TCR beta chains were sequenced in this cohort, and the absence of alpha or paired-chain data limited detectable features. The classifier was reported to diagnose cytomegalovirus status with high specificity and sensitivity in both the original cohort and the validation cohort. Specific HLA alleles were associated with 15,000 to 20,000 TCR beta sequences at a false discovery rate of 0.05 in a later analysis. Compared with the approximately 720-donor mean, donors in an Asian-associated ancestry cluster had fewer N-insertions in productive TCRs, according to a later genetic analysis. Because counts were too low, under 20 rarely observed V segments, including chromosome 9 orphons, were left out of the earlier analysis of 587 of the donors. A further reported finding was that TCR beta sequences accurately predicted the HLA-A and HLA-B alleles for most subjects in the first cohort. A later analysis found that HLA-associated TCR beta chains were more clonally expanded and had lower generation probabilities than equally common non-associated chains. A later analysis reported that several top co-occurrence clusters appeared linked to parvovirus B19, influenza, CMV and Epstein-Barr virus. In vitro tests confirmed that a few of the cytomegalovirus-associated TCR beta chains recognize cytomegalovirus antigens. In a later analysis, TCR association rates were found to vary across HLA loci, with the most associated TCRs seen for DRB1 alleles and the fewest for HLA-C alleles. For the cohort, immune exposure information was limited to CMV serostatus. V-gene and J-gene trimming of TCR beta chains was associated with a missense DCLRE1C variant in a later genetic analysis, and the association was replicated in an independent cohort. In an earlier analysis of 450 to 750 of the donors, most TCR beta V segments appeared in productive rearrangements about 87% or about 30% of the time, broadly matching IMGT annotations. Because the 87-base-pair reads could not distinguish some IMGT-functional V segments, including TRBV6-2 and TRBV6-3, those segments were excluded. A later analysis found that most CMV-associated TCR beta chains appeared HLA-restricted, with HLA associations seemingly driven largely by CMV exposure. Most TCR sequences were observed very rarely across donors, whereas some public TCRs were present in many individuals. It was suggested by the authors that the approach could potentially be generalized to other disease states and immunological phenotypes. The study gave a list of about 170 TCR beta chains associated with cytomegalovirus. Linkage disequilibrium might explain the correlated functional status among segregating V segments, but an unknown experimental factor could not be excluded. When HLA alleles, especially DR and DQ, strongly co-occurred, attributing TCR associations to individual alleles was difficult.

The library was produced with the immunoSEQ multiplex PCR assay. A mixture of 60 forward primers for TCR Vbeta segments and 13 reverse primers for TCR Jbeta segments was used in the multiplex PCR. The CDR3 region of rearranged TCR beta genes was amplified from genomic DNA with a multiplex PCR assay. The Illumina HiSeq System was used to sequence the amplified TCR beta libraries as 87-base-pair reads. The original methods were these. A later analysis counted about 76 million unique TCR beta chains across the 650 to 800 repertoires, and some 11 million of these chains were shared by at least two donors. Raw reads were error-corrected and collapsed into unique sequences by a nearest-neighbor algorithm in which closely related sequences were merged to remove PCR and sequencing errors. To assign V, D and J gene segments, CDR3 sequences were aligned to IMGT reference sequences. Each retained sequence needed at least a six-nucleotide match to both a V gene segment and a J gene segment. Rearrangements were classified as productive when the CDR3 lacked stop codons and remained in frame with V and J, and all other rearrangements were classified as non-productive. Following IMGT convention, CDR3 was defined as the stretch from the second conserved V-encoded cysteine to the conserved J-encoded phenylalanine. The earlier analysis of roughly 590 of the donors excluded sequences that lacked an unambiguous match to a single V gene segment. An earlier analysis of 587 of the donors called V segments functional above 56.7% productive rearrangements and segregating when the between-donor standard deviation exceeded 5%. A statistical classification framework was built to diagnose cytomegalovirus status from the catalog of TCR beta chain sequences. A later analysis assigned V and J genes by comparing TCR nucleotide sequences with IMGT/GENE-DB human TR gene sequences. The TCRdist pipeline was used in a later analysis to assign CDR3 sequences and most-parsimonious VDJ recombination scenarios. In a later analysis, every TCR beta chain was defined by the combination of its CDR3 amino acid sequence and its V-gene family, and reads without a unique V-gene family were dropped. A later analysis removed nearly 600 highly shared, low-generation-probability nucleotide sequences to deal with suspected cross-contamination and a sequencing artifact. In a later analysis, a clonal expansion index was calculated for each public chain from normalized within-repertoire ranks of inferred template counts. In a later analysis, generation probabilities were computed using a VDJ recombination model fitted to out-of-frame rearrangements, and the results were checked against IGoR. In a later analysis, hypergeometric tests were used to score TCR-TCR, TCR-HLA and TCR-CMV co-occurrence, with a repertoire-size bias correction applied to TCR pairs. False discovery rates were estimated in a later analysis by permuting HLA or CMV assignments 20 times. In a later analysis, co-occurring TCRs were grouped using DBSCAN, and TCRdist sequence similarity was added for clustering within HLA-allele-positive subsets. Co-occurrence clustering excluded repertoires with fewer than 30,000 or more than 120,000 public chains, plus five with anomalous nucleotide sharing. As stored in TCRdb, this immuneACCESS dataset retains in-frame rearrangements with V and J assigned. A fraction of the clones does not appear; measured against another copy, unresolved V genes explain less than half of the discrepancy, and the remainder lacks a known reason. That table is the source of V, J and clone size, and D and trimming were worked out from the DNA. In all, the sample holds 120,000 or so clones, and 83% of those were seen once. The ten largest clones add up to over 3% of the sample.

The cohort comprised 550 to 700 healthy bone marrow donors. At the time of sampling, all cohort members were nominally healthy, though unrecorded immune exposures were likely present. The donor tested CMV seropositive, placing the donor among the approximately 290 seropositive members of the cohort. Every donor gave a peripheral blood sample, and the peripheral blood mononuclear cells from that sample were used for TCR beta sequencing. The Qiagen DNeasy Blood Extraction Kit was used to extract genomic DNA from the blood cell samples. This clone has just one count. Which antigen it targets is not known. Base qualities are not recorded, but no much larger clone differs from it by a single base. V sheds 0 bases and J sheds 8 bases, leaving 11 bases between their ends. CDR1 is given as SGHRS and CDR2 as YFSETQ, both from the germline V gene. The CDR3 has 13 amino acids, counting the end cysteine and phenylalanine. Only the CDR3 DNA stays, 39 bases, in frame from base 1.

This TCR was sampled from a woman in her forties in good health and CMV-seropositive. The receptor chain draws on TRBV5-1 and TRBJ1-1; too little of a D gene remains to name it. The sequencing sample was made of PBMCs. The bases read TGCGCCAGCAGCTTGGAGGTGGAGACGGAAGCTTTCTTT. It codes for CASSLEVETEAFF.